This T cell receptor beta chain was found in a study of blood T cell repertoires in COVID-19. V gave up 2 bases and J gave up 2 bases, with 12 bases separating them. CDR1 and CDR2 from the germline V gene are MNHNS and SASEGT. The CDR3 spans 15 residues. Source study methods: Reference gene primer amplification gave estimated nucleated cell counts. Assay: immunoSEQ multiplex PCR; the TCRdb copy retains only in-frame clones and omits some. The V and J calls and clone size are taken from that table; D and trimming were inferred from the DNA. The data show tens of thousands of clones, around 80% seen once.

Sequencing was performed on peripheral blood. This TCR was recovered from a human donor in a cohort sampled during active COVID-19. The rearrangement links TRBV6-1 to TRBJ1-1; D ambiguous. The CDR3 spells CASSEFSVANTEAFF. The CDR3 DNA sequence: TGTGCCAGCAGTGAATTCTCAGTTGCCAACACTGAAGCTTTCTTT.